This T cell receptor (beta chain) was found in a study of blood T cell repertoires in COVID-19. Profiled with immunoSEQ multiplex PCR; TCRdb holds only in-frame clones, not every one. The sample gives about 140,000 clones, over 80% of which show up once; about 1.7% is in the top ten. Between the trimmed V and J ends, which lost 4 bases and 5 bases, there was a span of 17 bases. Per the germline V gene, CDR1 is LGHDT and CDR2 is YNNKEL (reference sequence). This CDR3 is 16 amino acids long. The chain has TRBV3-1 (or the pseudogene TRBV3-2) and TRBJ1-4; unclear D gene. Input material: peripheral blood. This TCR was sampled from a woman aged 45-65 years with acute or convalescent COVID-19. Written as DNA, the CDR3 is TGTGCCAGCAGCCTAAGCGGGGTGACGAGGAATGAAAAACTGTTTTTT. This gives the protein CASSLSGVTRNEKLFF.